These 31 T cell receptor beta chains share one sample of origin, sequenced in a study of regulatory T cells in long-lasting Graves disease (dated by TCRdb to the early 2020s). The meaning of the sample's time point label: persistent/refractory GD, antithyroid drugs over 5 years with positive TRAb. For both TCR sequencing and RNA sequencing, RNA was extracted from PBMCs using TRIzol. Libraries were constructed by multiplex PCR. Sequencing used an Illumina HiSeq 4000. CDR3 regions were amplified by Arm-PCR with iRepertoire HTBI primers to construct TCR beta libraries. TCRdb ran its own pipeline on the public reads, namely fastp trimming at Q25 and MiXCR clone calling, and kept in-frame beta chains. Records with the same CDR3 protein are collapsed into one entry carrying the most frequent genes and DNA. The sample includes about 660,000 distinct CDR3 sequences, with 25% to 35% observed a single time. The biggest ten clones account for under 55% of the sample.

The sample consisted of peripheral blood mononuclear cells (PBMCs), taken when the disease was refractory, from a patient treated with antithyroid drugs. These receptors all stem from a female donor with Graves disease.

The chain combines TRBV19 with TRBJ1-2; 7 bases match TRBD1. The CDR3 totals 16 residues. The V gene's germline CDR1 is LNHDA and CDR2 SQIVND (reference sequence). V lost 4 bases, J lost 7 bases, and 15 bases stayed unmatched. The CDR3 region has the DNA TGTGCCAGTAGTAACCAAAACAGGGGCTCCGGCGGTGGCTACACCTTC. Translated, it gives CASSNQNRGSGGGYTF.

CDR3 in amino acids: CASSLIISYEQYF. The DNA of the CDR3 is TGTGCCAGCAGCTTAATAATCTCCTACGAGCAGTACTTC. V and J are TRBV11-2 and TRBJ2-7; D unclear. Germline V gives CDR1 SGHAT, CDR2 FQNNGV. V lost 2 bases and J lost 0, with 5 bases in between. The CDR3 loop spans 13 amino acids.

In this sample, this clonotype turned up many times. The gene calls are TRBV11-2 and TRBJ2-5; D is unclear. The CDR3 sequence is 17 residues long. The V gene's germline CDR1 is SGHAT and CDR2 FQNNGV. V lost 6 bases and J 4 bases, leaving 24 bases between the germline ends. Here the CDR3 reads CASRGWVGFGLGETQYF. The CDR3 nucleotides are TGTGCCAGCAGGGGCTGGGTGGGATTCGGTCTAGGAGAGACCCAGTACTTC.

CDR3 amino acids: CASSNDRVIYSNQPQHF. DNA for the CDR3: TGTGCCAGTAGTAACGACAGGGTAATTTATAGCAATCAGCCCCAGCATTTT. The gene calls are TRBV19 and TRBJ1-5; 7 positions agree with TRBD1. This CDR3 spans 17 amino acids. V was clipped by 4 bases and J by 0 bases; unmatched bases: 9. CDR1 and CDR2 from the germline V gene are LNHDA and SQIVND (reference sequence).

CDR3 coding DNA: TGTGCCAGCGGCACCGTCCTAGCGGGAGCTTCCTACGAGCAGTACTTC. Its protein product is CASGTVLAGASYEQYF. V gene TRBV12-3 or TRBV12-4 combines with J gene TRBJ2-7; 10 nucleotides match TRBD2. V trimming: 8 bases; J trimming: 1 base; junction bases outside the gene matches: 11. The length of the CDR3 is 16 residues.

The J gene is TRBJ1-6, the V gene TRBV3-1; D is ambiguous. V lost 1 base to trimming and J lost 5 bases, with 12 bases between them. The germline V gene encodes CDR1 LGHDT and CDR2 YNNKEL (reference sequence). The CDR3 totals 16 residues. DNA for the CDR3: TGTGCCAGCAGCCAAGGAGGGCGGAAGAATAATTCACCCCTCCACTTT. Translation: CASSQGGRKNNSPLHF.

The rearrangement joins TRBV19 to TRBJ2-1; 8 bases match TRBD1. The germline V gene has CDR1 LNHDA and CDR2 SQIVND (reference sequence). This CDR3 region has 14 residues. The junction had 6 bases not matched to a gene; V was cut back by 4 bases and J by 7 bases. CDR3 loop: CASSTDRARNEQFF. The CDR3 nucleotides read TGTGCCAGTAGTACGGACAGGGCGAGGAATGAGCAGTTCTTC.

The CDR3 loop is CAWISGQGARAFF. CDR3 nucleotide sequence: TGTGCCTGGATTTCCGGACAGGGGGCTAGGGCTTTCTTT. The chain links TRBV30 to TRBJ1-1, with 11 bases matching TRBD1. Germline V gene sequence: CDR1 GTSNPN, CDR2 SVGIG (reference sequence). The V segment lost 4 bases and the J segment 11 bases; nucleotides outside the gene matches: 9. The CDR3 spans 13 residues.

This clonotype appeared many times. J is TRBJ2-7 and V is TRBV6-1; tentatively, D is TRBD1 or TRBD2 (5 bases each). The CDR3 covers 15 residues. Germline V gene lookup returns CDR1 MNHNS and CDR2 SASEGT. Trimming removed 1 base from V and 2 bases from J, with 12 bases in between. The CDR3, as DNA: TGTGCCAGCAGTGAAGAGGGGACCGTAGCCTACGAGCAGTACTTC. This sequence encodes CASSEEGTVAYEQYF.

The DNA for the CDR3 is TGTGCCAGCAGGGGGGGGCGCGGTGAGCAGTACTTC. It yields the protein CASRGGRGEQYF. The V and J genes are TRBV2 and TRBJ2-7, with D possibly being TRBD2 (7 bases). This CDR3 is built from 12 residues. V lost 6 bases to trimming and J lost 7 bases, with 13 bases between them. Germline V gives CDR1 SNHLY, CDR2 FYNNEI. The full variable domain, in which reference TRBV2 and TRBJ2-7 provide the parts outside the CDR3, is EPEVTQTPSHQVTQMGQEVILRCVPISNHLYFYWYRQILGQKVEFLVSFYNNEISEKSEIFDDQFSVERPDGSNFTLKIRSTKLEDSAMYFCASRGGRGEQYFGPGTRLTVT.

V is TRBV7-9 and J is TRBJ2-4; D is perhaps TRBD2 (6 bases). From germline, CDR1 is SEHNR and CDR2 FQNEAQ (reference sequence). Trimming cost V 4 bases and J 0 bases, with 13 bases left between them. This CDR3 region has 16 residues. The chain's CDR3 is CASSSAGPLAKNIQYF. The CDR3 region has the DNA TGTGCCAGCAGCTCGGCGGGACCGTTAGCCAAAAACATTCAGTACTTC.

The chain joins TRBV5-1 to TRBJ1-1; 8 bases match TRBD1. Trimming removed 4 bases from V and 2 bases from J; junction bases left unmatched: 4. Germline lookup yields CDR1 SGHRS and CDR2 YFSETQ. The CDR3 has 14 residues. CDR3 sequence reads: CASSVSGGNTEAFF. In nucleotides, the CDR3 is TGCGCCAGCAGCGTATCAGGGGGCAACACTGAAGCTTTCTTT.

The rearrangement uses TRBV19 and TRBJ1-2; D is perhaps TRBD1 (5 bases). CDR1 and CDR2 (germline): LNHDA, SQIVND (reference sequence). Trimming took 0 bases from V and 5 from J, leaving 16 bases between them. CDR3 length: 16 amino acids. CDR3 DNA: TGTGCCAGTAGTATAGATCCGACAGAGGCTTATTATGGCTACACCTTC. The encoded protein is CASSIDPTEAYYGYTF.

V is TRBV10-2 and J is TRBJ1-2; possibly TRBD1 for D (6 bases). Trimming took off 5 bases at V and 4 bases at J, with 14 bases between the two ends. The CDR3 consists of 14 residues. The germline V gene encodes CDR1 WSHSY and CDR2 SAAADI. The CDR3 sequence is CASSSGTLPYGYTF. DNA of the CDR3: TGCGCCAGCAGTTCCGGGACACTTCCCTATGGCTACACCTTC.

The J gene is TRBJ2-7, the V gene TRBV11-2, with D uncertain. Germline V gene lookup returns CDR1 SGHAT and CDR2 FQNNGV. V was pared by 5 bases and J by 3 bases, with 17 bases between. CDR3 size: 15 residues. The CDR3 bases are TGTGCCAGCAGCCTACAGTCCACACCCCTCTACGAGCAGTACTTC. Amino acid sequence: CASSLQSTPLYEQYF.

This clonotype appeared a few times. This chain links TRBV6-5 with TRBJ1-2; TRBD1 agrees at 8 bases. The CDR3 extends over 14 amino acids. CDR1 is MNHEY, CDR2 SVGAGI, per germline. J lost 8 bases, V lost 0 bases, and 5 bases had no gene match. In nucleotides, the CDR3 is TGTGCCAGCAGTTACTCGGGCAGGGGGCGCGGCTACACCTTC. It translates to CASSYSGRGRGYTF.

The rearrangement links TRBV7-3 to TRBJ1-6; no firm D call. V lost 5 bases and J 9 bases, leaving 14 bases between the germline ends. The CDR3 has 14 residues. Germline V CDR1 and CDR2: SGHTA, FQGTGA. The CDR3 bases are TGTGCCAGCAGCCCAACCGACCCCGCTTCACCCCTCCACTTT. It yields the protein CASSPTDPASPLHF.

The rearrangement joins TRBV7-9 to TRBJ1-2, with D unresolved. The CDR3 is made up of 13 amino acids. Germline lookup yields CDR1 SEHNR and CDR2 FQNEAQ (reference sequence). V gave up 4 bases and J gave up 3 bases, with 9 bases separating them. CDR3 region: CASSSVSYYGYTF. In nucleotides, the CDR3 is TGTGCCAGCAGCTCAGTCTCCTACTATGGCTACACCTTC.

The CDR3 loop reads CASSQPTLNTEAFF. CDR3 nucleotides: TGTGCCAGCAGCCAGCCGACATTGAACACTGAAGCTTTCTTT. The chain carries TRBV28 and TRBJ1-1, with D unresolved. Looked up from germline, CDR1 is MDHEN and CDR2 is SYDVKM. The CDR3 runs 14 residues. The germline V and J ends were trimmed by 6 bases and 0 bases, with 11 bases remaining between them.

The genes are TRBV29-1 and TRBJ1-6, with TRBD1 as a possible D gene (6 bases). The CDR3 runs to 13 residues. V lost 4 bases and J 6 bases, leaving 10 bases between the germline ends. The germline gives CDR1 SQVTM, CDR2 ANQGSEA. CDR3 sequence: CSVGRGPNSPLHF. CDR3 nucleotide sequence: TGCAGCGTTGGCAGGGGTCCTAATTCACCCCTCCACTTT.

On this clonotype: This may arise from a read error, as a much more abundant clone is one base away. This chain links TRBV27 with TRBJ1-2, with a tentative D call TRBD1 (5 bases). This CDR3 spans 15 amino acids. V lost 6 bases to trimming and J lost 9 bases, with 23 bases between them. Per the germline V gene, CDR1 is MNHEY and CDR2 is SMNVEV (reference sequence). CDR3: CASSSMPGRASSYTF. As DNA, the CDR3 is TGTGCCAGCAGCTCCATGCCGGGCAGGGCTTCTAGCTACACCTTC.

This clonotype has ten or more counts. The chain employs TRBV28 and TRBJ2-2; D is unclear. With 6 bases removed from V and 4 bases from J, the gap between germline ends came to 9 bases. Germline V gives CDR1 MDHEN, CDR2 SYDVKM. The CDR3 runs 13 residues. CDR3 sequence: CASSSTVTGELFF. The CDR3 region has the DNA TGTGCCAGCAGCAGTACCGTCACCGGGGAGCTGTTTTTT.

This clonotype was observed a handful of times. This chain uses TRBV9 with TRBJ1-3; 7 nucleotides agree with TRBD1. This CDR3 has 15 residues. CDR1 and CDR2 from the germline V gene are SGDLS and YYNGEE. With 3 bases clipped from V and 0 bases from J, the junction kept 3 bases outside the gene matches. CDR3 sequence reads: CASSAGTVSGNTIYF. CDR3 in DNA: TGTGCCAGCAGCGCCGGGACAGTCTCTGGAAACACCATATATTTT.

The chain has TRBV10-2 and TRBJ2-1; D remains ambiguous. V gave up 8 bases and J gave up 6 bases, with 8 bases separating them. Germline CDR1 reads WSHSY; CDR2 reads SAAADI. The CDR3 sequence is 11 residues long. The DNA for the CDR3 is TGCGCCAGCGGGCCGTCCAATGAGCAGTTCTTC. This translates into CASGPSNEQFF.

This chain connects TRBV6-9 to TRBJ1-4, with D maybe TRBD1 (5 bases). The germline V gene encodes CDR1 MNHGY and CDR2 SVAAGI. V lost 3 bases and J 6 bases, leaving 20 bases between the germline ends. CDR3 length: 17 amino acids. CDR3 amino acids: CASSYSSGRVTDEKLFF. CDR3 nucleotides: TGTGCCAGCAGTTACTCTTCAGGGAGGGTTACTGATGAAAAACTGTTTTTT.

This sequence joins TRBV28 and TRBJ2-1, with 7 bases identical to TRBD1. Germline V gene sequence: CDR1 MDHEN, CDR2 SYDVKM. V gave up 6 bases and J gave up 6 bases; unmatched junction bases: 11. The CDR3 totals 15 residues. The CDR3 is CASRTLDRVGNEQFF. The CDR3 bases are TGTGCCAGCAGAACTCTCGACAGGGTGGGCAATGAGCAGTTCTTC.

With regard to this clonotype: The conserved final phenylalanine or tryptophan is absent from the CDR3, which likely points to a read error. V and J are TRBV6-1 and TRBJ1-2; D gene unclear. Per germline, CDR1 MNHNS and CDR2 SASEGT. Trimming stripped 0 bases from V and 8 bases from J, with 13 bases between. The CDR3 loop spans 14 amino acids. The CDR3: CASSEALRGFGYTS. CDR3 DNA: TGTGCCAGCAGTGAAGCGCTTCGAGGGTTCGGCTACACCTCC.

In its sample, this clonotype was seen a few times. CDR3 DNA sequence: TGTGCCAGCAGTGAATTAACAGGGGGAATTCAATCCTACGAGCAGTACTTC. It yields the protein CASSELTGGIQSYEQYF. The V call is TRBV6-1, the J call TRBJ2-7, with TRBD1 identical over 8 bases. From germline, CDR1 is MNHNS and CDR2 SASEGT. With V trimmed by 2 bases and J by 1 base, 10 bases remained unmatched. This CDR3 has 17 residues.

The V and J genes are TRBV20-1 and TRBJ1-1, with no clear D. V was pared by 4 bases and J by 1 base, with 7 bases between. The length of the CDR3 is 12 residues. Germline values: CDR1 DFQATT, CDR2 SNEGSKA (reference sequence). The DNA of the CDR3 is TGCAGTGCTACCCAGGAGAACACTGAAGCTTTCTTT. It encodes CSATQENTEAFF.

This clonotype has only a few counts. The CDR3 end shows no conserved phenylalanine or tryptophan, and so a read error is likely. J is TRBJ1-2 and V is TRBV28, with 7 bases lining up with TRBD1. The CDR3 loop spans 14 amino acids. The V gene end was trimmed by 7 bases and the J gene end by 7 bases; junction bases not matched to a gene: 12. Germline assignment: CDR1 MDHEN and CDR2 SYDVKM. CDR3 amino acids: CASTPGQIFRGYTL. The DNA of the CDR3 is TGTGCCAGCACTCCGGGACAGATTTTTCGTGGCTACACCCTC.

This clonotype was seen just once. This chain joins TRBV7-8 and TRBJ1-6; D not certain. V dropped 0 bases and J dropped 9 bases, with 12 bases sitting between them. There are 15 residues in the CDR3. Germline CDR1 reads SGHVS; CDR2 reads FQNEAQ. CDR3 loop: CASSLARGSGSPLHF. DNA of the CDR3: TGTGCCAGCAGCTTAGCGCGAGGGTCAGGTTCACCCCTCCACTTT.